This T cell receptor delta chain was sequenced in a study of gamma-delta T cells after stem cell transplantation. The CDR3 length is 20 residues. Germline V gene data show CDR1 as GEAIGNYY and CDR2 as EKD. Trimming removed 0 bases from V and 2 bases from J; junction bases left unmatched: 10. TCRdb redid clone calling on the RT-PCR reads using CATT. The sample holds fewer than 13,000 delta-chain clones, about 1.2% seen once. The source of this sequence is a human donor. It is not recorded whose cells these are; they may come from a transplant donor. V and J are TRDV2 and TRDJ3, with 9 positions matching TRDD3. The specimen was gamma-delta T cells. The DNA for the CDR3 is TGTGCCTGTGACACCGTAGTTACTGGGGGAGGTACCTGGGACACCCGACAGATGTTTTTC. As protein: CACDTVVTGGGTWDTRQMFF.